This TCR beta chain was identified in a study of blood T cell repertoires in COVID-19. Methods used by the authors: Amplifying reference gene primers gave estimates of nucleated cell counts. Method: immunoSEQ multiplex PCR; TCRdb's copy keeps in-frame clones and lacks some. The V and J calls and clone size are taken from that table; D and trimming were inferred from the DNA. The sample records about 320,000 clones, roughly 86% being singletons. Enrolment of Seattle patients took place during active infection, and they were followed longitudinally. This clone was seen only once. CDR1 is MNHEY, CDR2 SVGAGI, per germline. The CDR3 extends over 16 amino acids. With 2 bases clipped from V and 7 bases from J, the junction kept 12 bases outside the gene matches.

The sequenced sample consisted of peripheral blood. The source of this sequence is a woman aged 25 to 39 with COVID-19, enrolled during active disease. The chain is built from TRBV6-5 and TRBJ2-7, with 9 positions matching TRBD1. CDR3 amino acids: CASSYRHGTGWGEQYF. The CDR3 coding sequence is TGTGCCAGCAGTTACCGACATGGGACAGGGTGGGGTGAGCAGTACTTC.